This T cell receptor (beta chain) was obtained from a study of human T cells and chemical hapten exposure. Overall study: Patients, largely female, had alopecia areata, totalis or universalis.

TCRdb re-called the RACE reads through MiXCR, storing one row per CDR3 protein. The sample has about 90,000 distinct CDR3 sequences; roughly a tenth are singletons. Noted time point: patch test 3, about 24 weeks after DPC sensitization. The sample's treatment: therapeutic diphenylcyclopropenone sensitization with weekly scalp DPC. Trimming cost V 1 base and J 5 bases; bases outside gene matches: 0. The CDR3 sequence is 14 residues long. CDR1 is DFQATT, CDR2 SNEGSKA, per germline (reference sequence). The chain is built from TRBV20-1 and TRBJ1-6; TRBD1 matches 9 bases. This specimen was whole blood, taken in connection with sensitization to the hapten diphenylcyclopropenone (DPC). This TCR was sampled from a woman under 40 with alopecia areata. Some clones in this sample may be carry-over from other donors' samples. The CDR3 loop reads CSARGDRDNSPLHF. The CDR3 bases are TGCAGTGCTAGAGGGGACAGGGATAATTCACCCCTCCACTTT.